The sample holds a few counts of the clone carrying this TCR beta chain. Relative to the germline gene, one junction end is altered; a read error may explain this. The data originate from a study of T cells in Graves' hyperthyroidism and ophthalmopathy. Amplified regions were TCR beta CDR3 sequences from RNA transcripts. The HTBI primer set drove a first-round RT-PCR of the TCR CDR3. MiXCR, applied by TCRdb to the multiplex PCR reads, yields one record per CDR3 protein. The table records a few hundred thousand distinct CDR3 sequences, approximately 15% of them present only once. The TCR originated in a woman in her twenties or thirties with Graves' hyperthyroidism. The material sequenced was blood.

The CDR3: CASSEGLAVSYNELFF. For the CDR3, the DNA is TGCGCCAGCAGCGAGGGACTAGCGGTTTCCTACAATGAGCTGTTCTTC. The J gene is TRBJ2-1, the V gene TRBV4-3; TRBD2 agrees at 11 bases. This CDR3 is 16 amino acids long. Germline CDR1 and CDR2: LGHNA and YSLEER.